Listed below are T cell receptor beta chains from one sample, sequenced in a study of blood T cell repertoires in COVID-19. The assay was immunoSEQ multiplex PCR, and TCRdb's table has in-frame clones only and misses some. Of about 220,000 clones listed, around 86% are singletons. The specimen sequenced was peripheral blood. These receptors came from a woman in her sixties or seventies with COVID-19, enrolled during active disease. Each CDR3 is given with its conserved first and last residue. D genes are given only for firm matches. Clone size is stated in some rows and not others, as once, few, many or a class when expanded.

>NA|TRBV6-2/TRBV6-3|TRBJ2-1|NA
TGTGCCAGCAGTTACTCAGGAGGAAACAATGAGCAGTTCTTC
CASSYSGGNNEQFF
>many|TRBV5-1|TRBJ1-1|TRBD1
TGCGCCAGCAGCGGAAGACAGGGGCGGAACACTGAAGCTTTCTTT
CASSGRQGRNTEAFF
>NA|TRBV5-1|TRBJ1-2|NA
TGCGCCAGCAGCTTCGGTCACGGGAACTATGGCTACACCTTC
CASSFGHGNYGYTF
>NA|TRBV28|TRBJ1-5|TRBD1
TGTGCCAGCAGCCCCGGGACAGGGTATCAGCCCCAGCATTTT
CASSPGTGYQPQHF
>many|TRBV20-1|TRBJ2-7|NA
TGCAGTGTCCCTAGACTCCGCGAGCAGTACTTC
CSVPRLREQYF
>NA|TRBV18|TRBJ1-5|TRBD1
TGTGCCAGCTCCCACGGAGGGGTCGGGACAGCCCTTGCCCAGCATTTT
CASSHGGVGTALAQHF
>NA|TRBV25-1|TRBJ1-1|NA
TGTGCCAGCAGTCCGGACAGTGGGAAAGCTTTCTTT
CASSPDSGKAFF
>NA|TRBV28|TRBJ1-2|TRBD1
TGTGCCAGCAGTTTAGCGCGAGGGACAGGGAGTAACTATGGCTACACCTTC
CASSLARGTGSNYGYTF
>NA|TRBV5-4|TRBJ2-1|TRBD2
TGTGCCAGCAGCTTGGCCGGACTAGCGGGAGCAAATGAGCAGTTCTTC
CASSLAGLAGANEQFF
>once|TRBV27|TRBJ2-3|TRBD2
TGTGCCAGCAGTTGGGGAGGGCCCACAGATACGCAGTATTTT
CASSWGGPTDTQYF
>NA|TRBV30|TRBJ2-4|NA
TGTGCCTGGAGCCGGGACACCGCAGGCATTCAGTACTTC
CAWSRDTAGIQYF
>NA|TRBV5-1|TRBJ2-3|NA
TGCGCCAGCACCAGGGGTGGGGGCCAGGATACGCAGTATTTT
CASTRGGGQDTQYF
>NA|TRBV28|TRBJ1-5|NA
TGTGCCGCGGGTCAGCCCCAGCATTTT
CAAGQPQHF
>NA|TRBV7-3|TRBJ2-7|NA
TGTGCCAGCAGCTTTGTGAAGTATAGCGGTAGCTCCTACGAGCAGTACTTC
CASSFVKYSGSSYEQYF
>few|TRBV20-1|TRBJ1-1|NA
TGCAGTGCTGGCCCCAGTGAAGCTTTCTTT
CSAGPSEAFF
>NA|TRBV19|TRBJ1-5|TRBD1
TGTGCCAGTAGTGGGACAGGGGGGTTTGGGCAGCCCCAGCATTTT
CASSGTGGFGQPQHF
>NA|TRBV21-1|TRBJ2-3|NA
TGTGCCAGCAGCAAAGAGGGGAGGCAGGGAGCATCTTGCACAGATACGCAGTATTTT
CASSKEGRQGASCTDTQYF
>NA|TRBV5-6|TRBJ1-3|NA
TGTGCCAGCAGCTTGGATCAGGGAAGATCGCGAGGAAACACCATATATTTT
CASSLDQGRSRGNTIYF
>NA|TRBV18|TRBJ2-7|NA
TGTGCCAGCTCACCAAGGACTCTCGGCGAGCAGTACTTC
CASSPRTLGEQYF
>NA|TRBV6-1|TRBJ2-4|TRBD2
TGTGCCAGCAGTGAAGGAGGGGGGACTAGCGGGACGGTGAACATTCAGTACTTC
CASSEGGGTSGTVNIQYF
>NA|TRBV3-1/TRBV3-2|TRBJ2-7|TRBD1
TGTGCCAGCAGCCACGGGACAGCTGCCTACGAGCAGTACTTC
CASSHGTAAYEQYF